The 6 T cell receptor beta chains listed next were all sequenced from one sample in a study of T-cell reconstitution after alpha-beta-depleted transplantation in children. Unique molecular identifiers were built into the TCRbeta library. TCRdb re-called the PCR reads through MiXCR, storing one row per CDR3 protein. The repertoire holds fewer than 550,000 distinct CDR3 sequences, with roughly 10% as singletons. Sequences were derived from PBMCs from the stem cell graft donor, sampled from the stem cell graft. These receptor sequences come from a human donor who donated a stem cell graft to a child with acute myeloid leukemia.

In its sample, this clonotype was seen many times. This sequence joins TRBV15 and TRBJ1-1; 7 nucleotides match TRBD1. V lost 3 bases and J lost 1; bases outside the gene matches: 2. CDR3 length: 14 residues. Germline loops: CDR1 LNHNV, CDR2 YYDKDF (reference sequence). The CDR3 DNA follows: TGTGCCACCAGCAGGAGGGGGCGGAACACTGAAGCTTTCTTT. It specifies CATSRRGRNTEAFF.

This clonotype has at least ten counts. The gene calls are TRBV4-2 and TRBJ1-2; TRBD1 is a possible D gene (6 bases). V gave up 0 bases and J gave up 2 bases, with 16 bases separating them. The CDR3 covers 17 residues. CDR1 is LGHNA, CDR2 YNFKEQ, per germline. CDR3 in DNA: TGTGCCAGCAGCCAAGAAATTTCAGGGGCGAGAAACTATGGCTACACCTTC. Protein: CASSQEISGARNYGYTF.

This clonotype was detected many times. V usage is TRBV25-1 and J usage is TRBJ2-3; no firm D call. The CDR3 runs to 13 residues. V was shortened by 4 bases and J by 0 bases, with 5 bases between the two germline ends. Germline CDR1 reads MGHDK; CDR2 reads SYGVNS. CDR3 sequence: CASSGLSTDTQYF. The DNA of the CDR3 is TGTGCCAGCAGTGGACTGAGCACAGATACGCAGTATTTT.

This clonotype has only a few counts. The chain combines TRBV18 with TRBJ2-7, with D unresolved. CDR3 length: 13 residues. Per the germline V gene, CDR1 is KGHSH and CDR2 is LQKENI. Trimming shortened V by 3 bases and J by 3 bases, and 9 bases separated the two germline ends. The CDR3 DNA follows: TGTGCCAGCTCACCTGGACCCAACTACGAGCAGTACGTC. It is translated as CASSPGPNYEQYV.

The genes are TRBV12-3 or TRBV12-4 and TRBJ2-3; 13 bases align to TRBD2. The V segment lost 5 bases and the J segment 2 bases; nucleotides outside the gene matches: 4. The CDR3 runs 16 residues. Here the CDR3 DNA reads TGTGCCAGCAGTGCACTAGCGGGGGGGGTCACAGATACGCAGTATTTT. This encodes CASSALAGGVTDTQYF.

This clonotype was recorded at least ten times. The CDR3 spells CASSLWTGGYEQYV. The CDR3 nucleotides read TGTGCCAGCAGTTTATGGACAGGGGGGTACGAGCAGTACGTC. V gene TRBV12-3 or TRBV12-4 combines with J gene TRBJ2-7; 10 nucleotides align to TRBD1. The V gene end was trimmed by 2 bases and the J gene end by 4 bases; junction bases not matched to a gene: 2. The length of the CDR3 is 14 residues.